This section outlines one TCR beta chain sequence together with its context. Its specificity is unknown. CDR3 size: 13 residues. V lost 1 base and J 7 bases, leaving 11 bases between the germline ends. Germline CDR1 SGHDN, CDR2 FVKESK. This sample is drawn from a study of human T cells and chemical hapten exposure. As for the study in general: The study enrolled mostly female patients with alopecia areata, totalis or universalis. Regarding the study as a whole: Controls had significantly fewer large CDR3 similarity clusters than were formed by expanded TCRs.

The library gave individual cDNA molecules unique molecular identifiers. TCRdb fed the RACE reads into MiXCR, producing one record per CDR3 protein. Of tens of thousands of distinct CDR3 sequences in the sample, 8% to 13% were seen once. Time point meaning: patch test 2, 6 weeks after DPC sensitization. Treatment given: therapeutic diphenylcyclopropenone sensitization with weekly scalp DPC. The sequence derives from a man aged 40-49 years with alopecia areata. Some clones in this sample may be carry-over from other donors' samples. The starting material was whole blood, obtained in connection with sensitization to the hapten diphenylcyclopropenone (DPC). This sequence joins TRBV14 and TRBJ2-7; a weak D match, TRBD2 (5 bases). CDR3 residues: CASSQALQREQYF. DNA for the CDR3: TGTGCCAGCAGCCAAGCATTACAGCGGGAGCAGTACTTC.